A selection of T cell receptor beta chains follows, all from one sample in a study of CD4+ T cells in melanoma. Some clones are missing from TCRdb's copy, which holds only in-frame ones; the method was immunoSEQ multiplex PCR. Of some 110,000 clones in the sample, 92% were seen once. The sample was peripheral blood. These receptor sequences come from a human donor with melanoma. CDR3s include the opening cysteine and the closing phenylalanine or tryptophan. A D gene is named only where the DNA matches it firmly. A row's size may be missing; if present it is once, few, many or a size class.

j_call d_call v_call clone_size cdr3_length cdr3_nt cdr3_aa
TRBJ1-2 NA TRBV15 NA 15 TGTGCCACCAGCAGAGATCCAGACGGACGCTATGGCTACACCTTC CATSRDPDGRYGYTF
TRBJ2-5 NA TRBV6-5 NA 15 TGTGCCAGCAGTTACAGAGACTCGGTACAAGAGACCCAGTACTTC CASSYRDSVQETQYF
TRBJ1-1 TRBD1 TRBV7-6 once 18 TGTGCCAGCAGCTTTCTATTGGGACAGGGTGCCGGGAACACTGAAGCTTTCTTT CASSFLLGQGAGNTEAFF
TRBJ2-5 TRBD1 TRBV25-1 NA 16 TGTGCCAGCAGTGCCCCCTCGGACAGGGGGATAGAGACCCAGTACTTC CASSAPSDRGIETQYF
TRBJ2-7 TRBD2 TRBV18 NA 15 TGTGCCAGCTCCCCGACTAGCGGGACCTCCTACGAGCAGTACTTC CASSPTSGTSYEQYF
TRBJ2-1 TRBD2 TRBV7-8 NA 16 TGTGCCAGCAGCCCCCCGGTAGCGGGAGTCTACAATGAGCAGTTCTTC CASSPPVAGVYNEQFF
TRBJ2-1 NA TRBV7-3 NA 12 TGTGCCAGCAGCGTCTTACGGGACAAGCAGTTCTTC CASSVLRDKQFF
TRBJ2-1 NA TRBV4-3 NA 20 TGCGCCAGCAGCCAAGACCTCCCAACCATTAGTGACAGTCGTTACAATGAGCAGTTCTTC CASSQDLPTISDSRYNEQFF
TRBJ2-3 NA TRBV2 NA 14 TGTGCCAGCAGTTCCCGGGCCTTAACAGATACGCAGTATTTT CASSSRALTDTQYF
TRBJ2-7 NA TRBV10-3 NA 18 TGTGCCATCAGTGTGACAAACCGACAGGACCCGGGTAGCTACGAGCAGTACTTC CAISVTNRQDPGSYEQYF
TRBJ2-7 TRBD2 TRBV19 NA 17 TGTGCCAGTAGTACCCCCCTAGCGGGAGGGGATGGTAGCGAGCAGTACTTC CASSTPLAGGDGSEQYF